The 25 T cell receptor beta chains below were found in one sample sequenced in a study of blood T cell repertoires in COVID-19. Profiling relied on immunoSEQ multiplex PCR, and the TCRdb table lists in-frame clones only, not all of them. The repertoire consists of roughly 70,000 clones, with 80% to 90% occurring once and the leading ten covering 5% to 6.5%. The sample taken for sequencing was peripheral blood. The receptors were gathered from a man aged 50 to 59 with active COVID-19.

V and J are TRBV18 and TRBJ1-2; possibly TRBD1 for D (5 bases). V shed 5 bases and J shed 4 bases, with 11 bases lying between them. This CDR3 comprises 13 residues. Germline V gene lookup returns CDR1 KGHSH and CDR2 LQKENI. The CDR3 loop reads CASSAVRAYGYTF. The DNA for the CDR3 is TGTGCCAGCTCAGCGGTCAGGGCCTATGGCTACACCTTC.

The chain employs TRBV3-1 (or the pseudogene TRBV3-2) and TRBJ2-1, with 12 bases fitting TRBD2. V lost 1 base, J lost 9 bases, and 10 bases stayed unmatched. Germline CDR1 reads LGHDT; CDR2 reads YNNKEL (reference sequence). CDR3 size: 17 residues. CDR3 amino acids: CASSQANQTSGRREQFF. Written as DNA, the CDR3 is TGTGCCAGCAGCCAAGCTAACCAGACTAGCGGGAGACGTGAGCAGTTCTTC.

V gene TRBV7-2 combines with J gene TRBJ2-7; the match to TRBD2 covers 10 bases. CDR3 length: 16 residues. CDR1 is SGHTA, CDR2 FQGNSA, per germline. J lost 5 bases, V lost 5 bases, and 12 bases had no gene match. CDR3: CASSQGLAERADEQYF. The CDR3 DNA follows: TGTGCCAGCAGCCAAGGACTAGCGGAAAGGGCGGACGAGCAGTACTTC.

The gene calls are TRBV29-1 and TRBJ1-2; tentatively, D is TRBD1 (5 bases). Trimming took 0 bases from V and 4 from J, leaving 15 bases between them. There are 15 residues in the CDR3. Germline lookup yields CDR1 SQVTM and CDR2 ANQGSEA. CDR3 in amino acids: CSVEDGGDQPYGYTF. The CDR3 region has the DNA TGCAGCGTTGAAGATGGAGGGGATCAGCCCTATGGCTACACCTTC.

This clone appeared a single time. The rearrangement links TRBV21-1 to TRBJ2-1; the table assigns TRBD1, which was not confirmed against the DNA. TRBV21-1 is flagged as a pseudogene. The CDR3 runs to 15 residues. This chain's CDR3 is CASTPDRVSYNEQFF. In nucleotides, the CDR3 is TGTGCCAGCACCCCAGACAGGGTCTCCTACAATGAGCAGTTCTTC.

The chain has TRBV9 and TRBJ2-2; D is possibly TRBD1 (5 bases). In germline, CDR1 is SGDLS, CDR2 YYNGEE. The ends were cut back, 2 bases at V and 5 bases at J, with 10 bases in the middle. CDR3 size: 14 residues. CDR3 sequence: CASSVRGHTGELFF. In DNA, the CDR3 is TGTGCCAGCAGCGTGAGAGGACATACCGGGGAGCTGTTTTTT.

V gene TRBV2 combines with J gene TRBJ2-1, with a weak D call TRBD1 (6 bases). The V end was cut by 3 bases, the J end by 12 bases, with 9 bases between. Germline assignment: CDR1 SNHLY and CDR2 FYNNEI. The CDR3 runs to 11 residues. In DNA form, the CDR3 reads TGTGCCAGCAGTGAGGGGGCCGGGCAGTTCTTC. This gives the protein CASSEGAGQFF.

The chain is built from TRBV7-2 and TRBJ1-5; TRBD1 agrees at 8 bases. The germline V gene has CDR1 SGHTA and CDR2 FQGNSA. This CDR3 is 15 amino acids long. V gave up 2 bases and J gave up 7 bases; unmatched junction bases: 7. The CDR3 loop is CASSLFRGQGQPQHF. CDR3 coding DNA: TGTGCCAGCAGCTTATTCAGGGGGCAAGGCCAGCCCCAGCATTTT.

The chain employs TRBV2 and TRBJ2-6; no clear D gene. CDR3 length: 14 residues. Germline V gene sequence: CDR1 SNHLY, CDR2 FYNNEI. V dropped 4 bases and J dropped 4 bases, with 8 bases sitting between them. The CDR3 DNA follows: TGTGCCAGCAGTGCGACTTCCGGGGCCAACGTCCTGACTTTC. Its protein product is CASSATSGANVLTF.

The CDR3 coding sequence is TGTGCCAGCAGCTTCTACGGGAGCTACGAGCAGTACTTC. Protein: CASSFYGSYEQYF. The rearrangement uses TRBV7-8 and TRBJ2-7; tentative D call: TRBD2 (6 bases). V shed 3 bases and J shed 3 bases, with 9 bases lying between them. The CDR3 extends over 13 amino acids. Germline V gives CDR1 SGHVS, CDR2 FQNEAQ. Combining the CDR3 with reference TRBV7-8 and TRBJ2-7 gives the whole variable domain GAGVSQSPRYKVAKRGQDVALRCDPISGHVSLFWYQQALGQGPEFLTYFQNEAQLDKSGLPSDRFFAERPEGSVSTLKIQRTQQEDSAVYLCASSFYGSYEQYFGPGTRLTVT.

The V gene is TRBV18, the J gene TRBJ1-1; D uncertain. The V gene's germline CDR1 is KGHSH and CDR2 LQKENI. There are 13 residues in the CDR3. V lost 1 base and J lost 5, with 8 bases in between. In DNA, the CDR3 is TGTGCCAGCTCACCACTAGCCACTACTGAAGCTTTCTTT. Translating gives CASSPLATTEAFF.

The gene calls are TRBV7-3 and TRBJ2-1; D is uncertain. The CDR3 is made up of 12 amino acids. Trimming stripped 2 bases from V and 9 bases from J, with 8 bases between. CDR1 is SGHTA, CDR2 FQGTGA, per germline. Here the CDR3 DNA reads TGTGCCAGCAGCTTAGACATGGGTGAGCAGTTCTTC. It encodes CASSLDMGEQFF.

The V call is TRBV24-1, the J call TRBJ2-2; 9 nucleotides line up with TRBD2. This CDR3 has 18 amino acids. From germline, CDR1 is KGHDR and CDR2 SFDVKD. V shed 0 bases, J shed 0 bases, and the junction held 4 bases outside the gene matches. The CDR3 is CATSDLVTSGTNTGELFF. DNA of the CDR3: TGTGCCACCAGTGATTTGGTGACTAGCGGAACGAACACCGGGGAGCTGTTTTTT.

The chain recombines TRBV19 with TRBJ1-4; a possible D gene is TRBD1 (6 bases). Germline V gives CDR1 LNHDA, CDR2 SQIVND (reference sequence). This CDR3 spans 15 amino acids. Trimming pared 5 bases from V and 0 bases from J, leaving 10 bases between. CDR3 loop: CASSGGHTTNEKLFF. CDR3 sequence (DNA): TGTGCCAGTAGTGGGGGACACACAACTAATGAAAAACTGTTTTTT.

J is TRBJ2-4 and V is TRBV5-6; D is unclear. Trimming took 0 bases from V and 0 from J, leaving 19 bases between them. The CDR3 runs to 19 residues. CDR1 SGHDT and CDR2 YYEEEE come from the germline V gene. DNA of the CDR3: TGTGCCAGCAGCTTGGTCGTCGCCAGGCCCCTACTAGCCAAAAACATTCAGTACTTC. This codes for CASSLVVARPLLAKNIQYF.

The chain carries TRBV5-1 and TRBJ2-3, with 9 bases fitting TRBD2. The J segment lost 6 bases and the V segment lost 2 bases, leaving 10 bases of the junction unmatched. The CDR3 is 16 residues long. Germline V lookup: CDR1 SGHRS, CDR2 YFSETQ. The CDR3 DNA sequence: TGCGCCAGCAGCTTATCGCTAGCGGGGAGTCAGGATACGCAGTATTTT. It specifies CASSLSLAGSQDTQYF.

This sequence joins TRBV27 and TRBJ2-1; 8 bases agree with TRBD1. Germline CDR1 MNHEY, CDR2 SMNVEV (reference sequence). Trimming removed 4 bases from V and 8 bases from J; junction bases left unmatched: 10. There are 15 residues in the CDR3. In DNA, the CDR3 is TGTGCCAGCAGTTGGCGGGATCAGGGGGCAGATGAGCAGTTCTTC. It specifies CASSWRDQGADEQFF.

The chain has TRBV7-3 and TRBJ2-2; 8 positions match TRBD2. Germline values: CDR1 SGHTA, CDR2 FQGTGA. The CDR3 totals 15 residues. Trimming removed 6 bases from V and 5 bases from J; junction bases left unmatched: 8. CDR3 sequence reads: CASSPAGDRTGELFF. For the CDR3, the DNA is TGTGCCAGCAGTCCAGCGGGAGACCGAACCGGGGAGCTGTTTTTT. The full variable domain, completed using reference TRBV7-3 and TRBJ2-2, is GAGVSQTPSNKVTEKGKYVELRCDPISGHTALYWYRQSLGQGPEFLIYFQGTGAADDSGLPNDRFFAVRPEGSVSTLKIQRTERGDSAVYLCASSPAGDRTGELFFGEGSRLTVL.

The chain is built from TRBV7-2 and TRBJ2-3, with 8 bases fitting TRBD2. Per the germline V gene, CDR1 is SGHTA and CDR2 is FQGNSA. The CDR3 contains 15 residues. Unmatched junction bases numbered 10, after V lost 5 bases and J lost 6 bases. The CDR3 spells CASSPGGAAGDTQYF. CDR3 coding DNA: TGTGCCAGCAGCCCCGGGGGGGCAGCAGGGGATACGCAGTATTTT.

The chain employs TRBV27 and TRBJ2-1, with TRBD2 identical over 9 bases. The length of the CDR3 is 16 residues. With 2 bases clipped from V and 5 bases from J, the junction kept 7 bases outside the gene matches. The V gene's germline CDR1 is MNHEY and CDR2 SMNVEV (reference sequence). CDR3 loop: CASSLGSGSVNNEQFF. CDR3 DNA: TGTGCCAGCAGTTTAGGTAGCGGGAGTGTCAACAATGAGCAGTTCTTC.

DNA of the CDR3: TGTGCCAGCAGCTTGGGCCCGGGAGGGGCAGTAAGCTCCTACGAGCAGTACTTC. The encoded protein is CASSLGPGGAVSSYEQYF. The chain has TRBV11-3 and TRBJ2-7; 8 bases match TRBD2. Germline CDR1 and CDR2: SGHNT and YENEEA. The CDR3 covers 18 residues. V shed 3 bases, J shed 0 bases, and the junction held 13 bases outside the gene matches.

The rearrangement uses TRBV11-2 and TRBJ1-1, with 11 bases matching TRBD1. J gave up 5 bases and V 5 bases, and 16 bases lay outside the gene matches. CDR1 SGHAT and CDR2 FQNNGV come from the germline V gene. CDR3 length equals 18 residues. The CDR3 DNA is TGTGCCAGCAGCCCGAGGACAGGGGGCGCGTTGCCCCGGACTGAAGCTTTCTTT. Encoded protein: CASSPRTGGALPRTEAFF.

This chain connects TRBV5-4 to TRBJ1-1, with 9 positions matching TRBD1. The CDR3 is made up of 14 amino acids. With V trimmed by 4 bases and J by 6 bases, 7 bases remained unmatched. Per germline, CDR1 SGHNT and CDR2 YYREEE (reference sequence). CDR3 residues: CASSSDRGIAEAFF. The DNA of the CDR3 is TGTGCCAGCAGCAGCGACAGGGGGATCGCTGAAGCTTTCTTT.

This clone was recorded only once. The CDR3 coding sequence is TGTGCCAGCAGCCGGGGGGGCCTAGCGGGACGCACCGGGGAGCTGTTTTTT. Amino acids: CASSRGGLAGRTGELFF. The genes are TRBV5-4 and TRBJ2-2; the match to TRBD2 covers 9 bases. This CDR3 comprises 17 residues. CDR1 and CDR2 (germline): SGHNT, YYREEE (reference sequence). Trimming at V came to 4 bases and at J to 4 bases, leaving 11 bases not matched to a gene.

This sequence joins TRBV6-5 and TRBJ1-5; TRBD1 matches at 10 bases. The trim removed 8 bases at V and 3 bases at J, leaving 7 bases unmatched. Germline-derived CDR1 and CDR2 are MNHEY and SVGAGI. There are 15 residues in the CDR3. This CDR3 reads CASFGQGVSNQPQHF. The CDR3 DNA follows: TGTGCCAGCTTTGGACAGGGGGTGTCCAATCAGCCCCAGCATTTT.